The clone carrying this TCR beta chain was picked up a small number of times. The antigen is not known. The CDR3 runs to 15 residues. The V segment lost 4 bases and the J segment 3 bases; nucleotides outside the gene matches: 8. The germline CDR1 and CDR2 sequences are LGHNA and YSLEER. This entry comes from a study of response to subunit inactivated influenza vaccine. General observations from the study: Authors suggested seasonal influenza vaccinations each recruit few new T cells.

Each CDR3 protein gets one entry after TCRdb re-called the RT-PCR reads with MiXCR. The top ten hold roughly 7.2% of the sample, which has about 650,000 distinct CDR3 sequences, around 13% seen once. The input for sequencing was PBMCs from blood, taken 14 to 15 days before vaccination. This TCR came from a man aged 45-65 years who received an inactivated influenza vaccine. V and J are TRBV4-3 and TRBJ2-7; TRBD2 agrees at 8 bases. The CDR3 region has the DNA TGCGCCAGCAGCCGCGGGCGGGGGGACAACTACGAGCAGTACTTC. This gives the protein CASSRGRGDNYEQYF.